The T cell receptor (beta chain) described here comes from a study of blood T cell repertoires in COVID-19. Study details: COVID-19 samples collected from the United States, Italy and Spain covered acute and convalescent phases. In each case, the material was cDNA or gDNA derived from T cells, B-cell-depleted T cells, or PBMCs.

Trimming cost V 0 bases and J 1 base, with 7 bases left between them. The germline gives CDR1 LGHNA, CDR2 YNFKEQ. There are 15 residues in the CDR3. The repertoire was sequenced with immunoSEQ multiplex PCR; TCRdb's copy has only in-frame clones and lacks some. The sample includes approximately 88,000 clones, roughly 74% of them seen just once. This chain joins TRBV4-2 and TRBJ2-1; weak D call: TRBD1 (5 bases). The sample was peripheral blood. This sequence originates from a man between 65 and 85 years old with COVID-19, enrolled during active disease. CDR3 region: CASSQDRVSYNEQFF. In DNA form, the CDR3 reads TGTGCCAGCAGCCAAGACAGGGTATCCTACAATGAGCAGTTCTTC.